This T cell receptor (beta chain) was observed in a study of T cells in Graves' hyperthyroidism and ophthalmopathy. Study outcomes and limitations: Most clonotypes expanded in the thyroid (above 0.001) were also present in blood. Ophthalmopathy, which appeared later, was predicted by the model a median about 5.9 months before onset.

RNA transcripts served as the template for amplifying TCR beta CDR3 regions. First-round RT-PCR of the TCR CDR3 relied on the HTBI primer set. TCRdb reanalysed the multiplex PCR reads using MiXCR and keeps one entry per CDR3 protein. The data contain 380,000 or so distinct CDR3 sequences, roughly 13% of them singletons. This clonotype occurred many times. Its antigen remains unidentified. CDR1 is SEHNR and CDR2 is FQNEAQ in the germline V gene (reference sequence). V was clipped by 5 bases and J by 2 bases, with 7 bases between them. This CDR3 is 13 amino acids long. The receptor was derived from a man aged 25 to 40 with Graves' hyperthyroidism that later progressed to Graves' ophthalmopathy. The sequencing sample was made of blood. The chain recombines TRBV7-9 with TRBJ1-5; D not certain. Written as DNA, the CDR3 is TGTGCCAGCAGCCATAGCGGCAATCAGCCCCAGCATTTT. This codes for CASSHSGNQPQHF.